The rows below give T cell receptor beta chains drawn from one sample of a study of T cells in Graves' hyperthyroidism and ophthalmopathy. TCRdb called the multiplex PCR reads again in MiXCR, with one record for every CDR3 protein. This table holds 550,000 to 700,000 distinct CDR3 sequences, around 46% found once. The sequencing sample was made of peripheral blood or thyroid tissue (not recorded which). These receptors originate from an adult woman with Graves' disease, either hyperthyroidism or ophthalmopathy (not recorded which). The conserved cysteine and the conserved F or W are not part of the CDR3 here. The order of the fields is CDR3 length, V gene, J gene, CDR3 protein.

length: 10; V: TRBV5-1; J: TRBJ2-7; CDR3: ASSDGNYEQY
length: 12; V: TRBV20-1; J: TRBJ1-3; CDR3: SARRRSSGNTIY
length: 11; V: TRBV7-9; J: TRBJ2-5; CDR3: ASSFEGGGTQY
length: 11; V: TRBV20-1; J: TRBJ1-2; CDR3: SARTDRDYGYT
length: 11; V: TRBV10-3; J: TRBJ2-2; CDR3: AISESMVGELF
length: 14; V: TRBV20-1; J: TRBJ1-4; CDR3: SARSPGQGLGEKLF
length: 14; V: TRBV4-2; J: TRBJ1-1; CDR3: ASSQGRSAMNTEAF
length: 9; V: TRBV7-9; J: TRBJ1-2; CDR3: ASSLGSGYT
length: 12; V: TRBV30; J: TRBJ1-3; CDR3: AWSEGFAGNTIY
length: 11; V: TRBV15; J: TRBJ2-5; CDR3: ATSPRREETQY
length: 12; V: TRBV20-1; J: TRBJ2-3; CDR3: SASLSGLTDTQY
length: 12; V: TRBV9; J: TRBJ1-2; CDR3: ASSTSTGSYGYT
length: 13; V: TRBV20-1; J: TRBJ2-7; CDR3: SARMGKVGPYEQY
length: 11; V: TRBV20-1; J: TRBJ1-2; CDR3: SARGGVEEGYT
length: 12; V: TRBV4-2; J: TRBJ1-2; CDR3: ASSFGPNDRGYT
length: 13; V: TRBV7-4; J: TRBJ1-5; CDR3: ASSLAFGGNQPQH
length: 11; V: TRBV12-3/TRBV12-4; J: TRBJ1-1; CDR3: ASSRARVTEAF
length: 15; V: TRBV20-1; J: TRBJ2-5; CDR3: SARDLRTSGVQETQY
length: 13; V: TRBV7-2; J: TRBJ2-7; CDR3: ASRSDRGREYEQY
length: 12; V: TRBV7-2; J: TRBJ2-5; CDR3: ASRPPEGQETQY
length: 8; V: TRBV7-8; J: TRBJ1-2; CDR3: ASRDGSDT
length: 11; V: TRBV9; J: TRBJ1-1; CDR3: ASSVGRYTEAF
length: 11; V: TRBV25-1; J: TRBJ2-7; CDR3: ASRRTASYEQY
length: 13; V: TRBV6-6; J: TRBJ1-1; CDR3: ASRSGTARHTEAF
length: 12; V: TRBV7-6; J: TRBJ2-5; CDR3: ASATSGGKETQY
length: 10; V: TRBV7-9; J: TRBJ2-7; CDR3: ASSSTRGEQY
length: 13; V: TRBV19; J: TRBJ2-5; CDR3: ASASTGGALKTQY
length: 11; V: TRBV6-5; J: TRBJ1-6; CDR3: ASSPRRESPLH
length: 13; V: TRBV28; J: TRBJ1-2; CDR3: ASRNRGGSNYGYT
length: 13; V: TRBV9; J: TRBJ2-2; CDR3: ASSWSSGRPGELF
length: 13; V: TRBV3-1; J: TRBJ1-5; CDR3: ASSQVPTPNQPQH
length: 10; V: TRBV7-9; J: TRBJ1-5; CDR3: ASSLSTDPQH
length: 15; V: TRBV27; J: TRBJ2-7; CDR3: ASSTNPWTGGSYEQY
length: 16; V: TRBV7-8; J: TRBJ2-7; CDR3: ASSRSGAGRGRSYEQY
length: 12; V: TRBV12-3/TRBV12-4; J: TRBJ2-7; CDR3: ASSPGLAGYEHY
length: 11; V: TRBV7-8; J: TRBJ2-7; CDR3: ASSMGGGYEQY
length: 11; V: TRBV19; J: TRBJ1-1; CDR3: ASSSYGNTEAF
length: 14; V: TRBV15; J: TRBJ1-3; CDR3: ATSSTLTGGGNTIY
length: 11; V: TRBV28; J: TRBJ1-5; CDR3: ASSSAGTGPQH
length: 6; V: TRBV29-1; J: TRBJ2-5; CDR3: SQETQY
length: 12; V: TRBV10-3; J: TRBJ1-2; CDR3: AIRGGTTNYGYT
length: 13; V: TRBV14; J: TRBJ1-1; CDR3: ASGPGQGVNTEAF
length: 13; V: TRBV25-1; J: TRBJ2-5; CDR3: AISDRAMGGETQY
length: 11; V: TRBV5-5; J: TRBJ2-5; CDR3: ASSARGMETQY
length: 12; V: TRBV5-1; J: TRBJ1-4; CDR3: ASSSTTGREKLF
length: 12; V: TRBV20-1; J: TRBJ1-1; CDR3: SADRGQGNTEAF
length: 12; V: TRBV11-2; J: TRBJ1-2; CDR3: ASSLETGGYDYT
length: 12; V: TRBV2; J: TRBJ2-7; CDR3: ASSQDGPSYEQY
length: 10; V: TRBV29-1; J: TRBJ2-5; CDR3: SSSWGQETQY
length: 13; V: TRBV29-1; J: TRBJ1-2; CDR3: SVKTGWDYGYGYT
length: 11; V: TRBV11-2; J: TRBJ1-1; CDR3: ASSLGRGAEAF
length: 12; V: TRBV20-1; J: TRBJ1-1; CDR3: SVRRGHANTEAF
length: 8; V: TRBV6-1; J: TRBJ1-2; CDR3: ASRGSSYT
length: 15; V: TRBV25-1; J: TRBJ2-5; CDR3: ASTYHHRLADKETQY
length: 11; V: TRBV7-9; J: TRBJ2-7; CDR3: ASSADPTYEQY
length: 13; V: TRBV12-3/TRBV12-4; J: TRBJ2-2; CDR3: ASSFRQEHTGELF
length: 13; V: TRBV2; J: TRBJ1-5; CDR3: ASSEQGDSNQPQH
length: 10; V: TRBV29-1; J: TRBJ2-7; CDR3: RPGGAPYEQY
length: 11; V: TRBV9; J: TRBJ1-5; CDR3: ASSFTGVQPQH